The TCR beta chain under discussion was sequenced for a study of control samples from healthy donors and cancer patients. Using immunoSEQ multiplex PCR, the repertoire was profiled, and TCRdb retains in-frame clones only, with some absent. Found here are about 75,000 clones, 84% of them singletons; the top ten hold over 13%. Germline V gives CDR1 SSHAT, CDR2 FNYEAQ (reference sequence). V lost 5 bases and J lost 6, with 14 bases in between. The CDR3 totals 13 residues. This receptor was taken from a man aged 45-65 years in good health. V and J are TRBV7-7 and TRBJ2-7; tentatively, D is TRBD2 (6 bases). Material for sequencing was blood. The CDR3 nucleotides read TGTGCCAGCAGCGCCCGACTAGGCGGCGAGCAGTACTTC. This encodes CASSARLGGEQYF.